This T cell receptor (beta chain) was obtained from a study of T-cell reconstitution after alpha-beta-depleted transplantation in children. The authors prepared the TCRbeta library with unique molecular identifiers. TCRdb reprocessed the PCR reads via MiXCR and lists one record per CDR3 protein. The sample records about 580,000 distinct CDR3 sequences, roughly 23% being singletons. This clonotype was seen ten or more times. This clonotype originated in a boy under two years old who had a stem cell transplant for acute myeloid leukemia, so the T cells may come from the graft donor. The material sequenced was PBMCs, mostly from graft donor cells, taken 360 days after TCRalphabeta/CD19-depleted stem cell transplant.

DNA for the CDR3: TGTGCCACCAGCAGAGATCGATCAGGTTACGAGCAGTACTTC. Translating it yields CATSRDRSGYEQYF. The chain joins TRBV15 to TRBJ2-7; D is unclear. The CDR3 runs 14 residues. Germline values: CDR1 LNHNV, CDR2 YYDKDF (reference sequence). The V end lost 0 bases, the J end lost 4 bases, and 10 bases lay between the germline ends.